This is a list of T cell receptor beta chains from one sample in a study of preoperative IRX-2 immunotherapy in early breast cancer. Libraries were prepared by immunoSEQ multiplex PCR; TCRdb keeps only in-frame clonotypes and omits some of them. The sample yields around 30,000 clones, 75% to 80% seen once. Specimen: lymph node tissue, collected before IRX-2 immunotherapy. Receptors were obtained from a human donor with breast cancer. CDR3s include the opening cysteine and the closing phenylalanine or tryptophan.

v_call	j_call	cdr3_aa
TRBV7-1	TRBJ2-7	CASSRTGTGKYEQYF
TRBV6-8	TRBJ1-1	CAIKRGHQDTEAFF
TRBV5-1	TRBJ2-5	CASSLSPGLAGGQSETQYF
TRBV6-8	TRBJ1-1	CASSEGVNTEAFF
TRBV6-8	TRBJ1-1	CASSLDWNTEAFF
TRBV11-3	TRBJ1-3	CASSKPTGKGNTIYF
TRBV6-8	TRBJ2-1	CASSYSNLAGNNEQFF
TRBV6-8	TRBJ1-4	CASRRGAREKLFF
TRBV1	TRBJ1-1	CASSPRTGPTEAFF
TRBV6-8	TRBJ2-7	CASSYRGGYEQYF
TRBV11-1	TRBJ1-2	CASSQGLFTNYGYTF
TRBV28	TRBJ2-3	CASSVPSTDTQYF
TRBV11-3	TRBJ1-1	CASSVAGTGSNTEAFF
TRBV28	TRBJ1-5	CASSSAGTGGSQPQHF
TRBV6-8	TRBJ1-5	CASSPDPLRRLGLDQPQHF
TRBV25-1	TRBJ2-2	CASSEVGSPSNTGELFF
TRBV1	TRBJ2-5	CASSQSWEGETQYF
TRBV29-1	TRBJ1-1	CSVARPLNTEAFF
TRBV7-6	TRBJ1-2	CASSLEQGNYGYTF
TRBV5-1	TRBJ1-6	CASSFPLDNSPLHF
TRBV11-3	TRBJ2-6	CASSPVSPSSGANVLTF
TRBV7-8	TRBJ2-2	CASSFQTLNTGELFF
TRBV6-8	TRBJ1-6	CASRDGSSYNSPLHF
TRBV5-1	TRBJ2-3	CASSLYGTTSTDTQYF
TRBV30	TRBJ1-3	CAWSVIAGNTIYF
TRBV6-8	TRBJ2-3	CASIPDGSRSSTDTQYF
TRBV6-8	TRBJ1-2	CASSYRASWYGYTF
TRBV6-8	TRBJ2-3	CASREGITDTQYF
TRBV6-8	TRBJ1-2	CASSARGVGYGYTF
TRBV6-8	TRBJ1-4	CASRRGPMNEKLFF
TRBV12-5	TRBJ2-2	CASAYGLAGSRGGELFF